What follows are 27 T cell receptor beta chains derived from one specimen sequenced in a study of shared clonotypes between healthy human individuals. Assay: immunoSEQ multiplex PCR; the TCRdb copy retains only in-frame clones and omits some. Of roughly 2.2 million clones in the sample, over 85% were seen once. Material for sequencing was naive CD4+ T cells from PBMCs. Subset defined: CD45RA+ positively selected. The receptors shown here come from a man younger than 35 in good health. Some clones in this sample may be carry-over from other donors' samples.

This clone showed up just once. This chain uses TRBV14 with TRBJ2-3; the match to TRBD1 covers 7 bases. The CDR3 runs to 15 residues. V shed 1 base and J 3 bases; nucleotides not matched to a gene: 4. Germline V gives CDR1 SGHDN, CDR2 FVKESK. CDR3 in amino acids: CASSQVGRGTDTQYF. CDR3 nucleotide sequence: TGTGCCAGCAGCCAAGTTGGCAGGGGGACAGATACGCAGTATTTT. The whole variable domain, filled in from reference TRBV14 and TRBJ2-3, reads EAGVTQFPSHSVIEKGQTVTLRCDPISGHDNLYWYRRVMGKEIKFLLHFVKESKQDESGMPNNRFLAERTGGTYSTLKVQPAELEDSGVYFCASSQVGRGTDTQYFGPGTRLTVL.

The chain employs TRBV7-8 and TRBJ2-7, with D hard to call. Trimming took off 5 bases at V and 2 bases at J, with 7 bases between the two ends. This CDR3 region has 12 residues. Germline CDR1 reads SGHVS; CDR2 reads FQNEAQ. This CDR3 is CASSDPTYEQYF. The CDR3 bases are TGTGCCAGCAGCGATCCGACCTACGAGCAGTACTTC.

The CDR3, as DNA: TGTGCCAGCAGTATTAGCGGGAGCTCCTACGAGCAGTACTTC. This gives the protein CASSISGSSYEQYF. This chain uses TRBV28 with TRBJ2-7; TRBD2 matches at 9 bases. CDR3 size: 14 residues. Germline CDR1 MDHEN, CDR2 SYDVKM. Trimming at V came to 5 bases and at J to 0 bases, leaving 2 bases not matched to a gene.

This chain uses TRBV27 with TRBJ2-3; 10 bases are shared with TRBD2. This CDR3 comprises 14 residues. V lost 8 bases and J lost 3; bases outside the gene matches: 5. Germline CDR1 reads MNHEY; CDR2 reads SMNVEV (reference sequence). This chain's CDR3 is CASLAGVGTDTQYF. Written as DNA, the CDR3 is TGTGCCAGCCTAGCGGGAGTGGGAACAGATACGCAGTATTTT.

The rearrangement links TRBV9 to TRBJ2-1, with 9 bases that match TRBD2. Germline-derived CDR1 and CDR2 are SGDLS and YYNGEE. The J segment lost 6 bases and the V segment lost 2 bases, leaving 9 bases of the junction unmatched. There are 16 residues in the CDR3. The CDR3 spells CASSVLAGVDINEQFF. The CDR3 coding sequence is TGTGCCAGCAGCGTCTTAGCGGGAGTGGACATCAATGAGCAGTTCTTC.

Only one count was recorded for this clone. This sequence joins TRBV7-9 and TRBJ2-1; no definite D call. The CDR3 is 13 residues long. Trimming pared 5 bases from V and 10 bases from J, leaving 15 bases between. Germline CDR1 and CDR2: SEHNR and FQNEAQ (reference sequence). DNA of the CDR3: TGTGCCAGCAGCCCTACCTTCGATCCAGAGCAGTTCTTC. Residues: CASSPTFDPEQFF.

The V call is TRBV28, the J call TRBJ2-1, with D perhaps TRBD2 (6 bases). Per the germline V gene, CDR1 is MDHEN and CDR2 is SYDVKM. Trimming cost V 2 bases and J 0 bases, with 14 bases left between them. The CDR3 contains 17 residues. CDR3 residues: CASSLGRPRSSYNEQFF. The CDR3 coding sequence is TGTGCCAGCAGTTTAGGGAGGCCGCGAAGCTCCTACAATGAGCAGTTCTTC.

The genes are TRBV7-9 and TRBJ2-1, with 7 bases identical to TRBD2. This CDR3 region has 14 residues. The V gene's germline CDR1 is SEHNR and CDR2 FQNEAQ (reference sequence). V lost 5 bases to trimming and J lost 8 bases; unmatched junction nucleotides: 9. Here the CDR3 reads CASSPVGGRDEQFF. The CDR3 nucleotides read TGTGCCAGCAGCCCCGTGGGAGGGCGGGATGAGCAGTTCTTC.

The chain links TRBV5-5 to TRBJ1-2; D unresolved. The length of the CDR3 is 17 residues. The V end was cut by 2 bases, the J end by 1 base, with 18 bases between. CDR1 is SGHKS, CDR2 YYEKEE, per germline (reference sequence). The CDR3 loop reads CASSFTPASLLNYGYTF. DNA of the CDR3: TGTGCCAGCAGCTTTACCCCCGCCTCCTTGCTTAACTATGGCTACACCTTC.

CDR3 protein: CAWSDSGGQPQHF. DNA for the CDR3: TGTGCCTGGAGTGACTCAGGGGGACAGCCCCAGCATTTT. The chain uses TRBV30 and TRBJ1-5; TRBD1 matches 7 bases. Germline V gives CDR1 GTSNPN, CDR2 SVGIG (reference sequence). The length of the CDR3 is 13 residues. J lost 7 bases, V lost 1 base, and 4 bases had no gene match. Drawing the rest from reference TRBV30 and TRBJ1-5, the complete variable domain is SQTIHQWPATLVQPVGSPLSLECTVEGTSNPNLYWYRQAAGRGLQLLFYSVGIGQISSEVPQNLSASRPQDRQFILSSKKLLLSDSGFYLCAWSDSGGQPQHFGDGTRLSIL.

This rearrangement joins TRBV7-9 to TRBJ2-5; possibly TRBD2 for D (6 bases). Germline V gene sequence: CDR1 SEHNR, CDR2 FQNEAQ (reference sequence). V lost 4 bases and J 2 bases, leaving 11 bases between the germline ends. The CDR3 runs 14 residues. CDR3 residues: CASSSGLFQETQYF. The CDR3 DNA is TGTGCCAGCAGCTCGGGACTCTTTCAAGAGACCCAGTACTTC.

The chain uses TRBV4-2 and TRBJ2-7; D might be TRBD1 (6 bases). Germline-derived CDR1 and CDR2 are LGHNA and YNFKEQ. V was clipped by 4 bases and J by 2 bases, with 15 bases between them. The CDR3 contains 15 residues. The CDR3 sequence: CASSPGGRFPYEQYF. Here the CDR3 DNA reads TGTGCCAGCAGCCCTGGGGGCCGGTTCCCCTACGAGCAGTACTTC.

The count of this clone is one. The chain carries TRBV29-1 and TRBJ2-3; 11 bases are a match to TRBD2. This CDR3 comprises 15 residues. Germline V CDR1 and CDR2: SQVTM, ANQGSEA. With 7 bases clipped from V and 0 bases from J, the junction kept 6 bases outside the gene matches. Here the CDR3 DNA reads TGCAGCGGCCAGGGACTAGCGGCGAGCACAGATACGCAGTATTTT. It specifies CSGQGLAASTDTQYF.

The chain combines TRBV28 with TRBJ1-5; no reliable D call. The CDR3 has 12 amino acids. V gave up 6 bases and J gave up 1 base, with 4 bases separating them. Germline-derived CDR1 and CDR2 are MDHEN and SYDVKM. This CDR3 reads CASSESNQPQHF. DNA of the CDR3: TGTGCCAGCAGCGAAAGCAATCAGCCCCAGCATTTT.

This chain connects TRBV2 to TRBJ1-3, with D hard to call. The V end lost 0 bases, the J end lost 0 bases, and 6 bases lay between the germline ends. Germline CDR1 and CDR2: SNHLY and FYNNEI. This CDR3 has 15 residues. The CDR3 region is CASSEAPHSGNTIYF. CDR3 coding DNA: TGTGCCAGCAGTGAAGCCCCACACTCTGGAAACACCATATATTTT.

V is TRBV2 and J is TRBJ2-5, with 7 bases aligning to TRBD2. The trim removed 6 bases at V and 2 bases at J, leaving 6 bases unmatched. The CDR3 has 14 residues. Germline CDR1 reads SNHLY; CDR2 reads FYNNEI. CDR3 amino acids: CASSQLAEQETQYF. Here the CDR3 DNA reads TGTGCCAGCAGCCAGCTAGCGGAACAAGAGACCCAGTACTTC.

The sample holds one count of this clone. This chain uses TRBV27 with TRBJ1-3; 7 nucleotides agree with TRBD1. CDR1 and CDR2 from the germline V gene are MNHEY and SMNVEV (reference sequence). Germline trimming cut 4 bases from V and 4 bases from J; bases unmatched to any gene: 13. This CDR3 comprises 17 residues. The CDR3 region is CASSSYPNTGEGNTIYF. CDR3 DNA sequence: TGTGCCAGCAGTTCTTATCCGAATACAGGGGAAGGAAACACCATATATTTT.

This chain joins TRBV19 and TRBJ2-3; D gene uncertain. Germline V lookup: CDR1 LNHDA, CDR2 SQIVND (reference sequence). V lost 5 bases and J lost 2, with 8 bases in between. CDR3 length: 13 amino acids. The CDR3 DNA sequence: TGTGCCAGTAGTTCACCCCTCACAGATACGCAGTATTTT. Translated: CASSSPLTDTQYF.

The count of this clone is one. This rearrangement joins TRBV28 to TRBJ2-1; 15 bases line up with TRBD2. Germline CDR1 MDHEN, CDR2 SYDVKM. The CDR3 spans 16 residues. V dropped 4 bases and J dropped 9; count of bases not matched to a gene: 7. The CDR3 spells CASSSSGLAGGGEQFF. CDR3 coding DNA: TGTGCCAGCAGTTCCTCGGGACTAGCGGGAGGAGGTGAGCAGTTCTTC.

The genes are TRBV6-6 and TRBJ2-1; D is perhaps TRBD1 (5 bases). Germline loops: CDR1 MNHNY, CDR2 SVGAGI (reference sequence). The CDR3 is made up of 13 amino acids. Trimming cost V 6 bases and J 4 bases, with 10 bases left between them. CDR3 coding DNA: TGTGCCAGCAGCACCCAGGGTTACAATGAGCAGTTCTTC. This encodes CASSTQGYNEQFF.

This sequence joins TRBV5-4 and TRBJ1-2; 8 bases match TRBD1. V shed 4 bases, J shed 4 bases, and the junction held 12 bases outside the gene matches. Germline V gene sequence: CDR1 SGHNT, CDR2 YYREEE (reference sequence). CDR3 length: 16 amino acids. CDR3 in amino acids: CASSATGQGLSYGYTF. The CDR3, as DNA: TGTGCCAGCAGCGCCACCGGACAGGGATTGTCCTATGGCTACACCTTC. Full variable domain (rest looked up from reference TRBV5-4 and TRBJ1-2): ETGVTQSPTHLIKTRGQQVTLRCSSQSGHNTVSWYQQALGQGPQFIFQYYREEENGRGNFPPRFSGLQFPNYSSELNVNALELDDSALYLCASSATGQGLSYGYTFGSGTRLTVV.

The rearrangement uses TRBV28 and TRBJ1-1; a possible D gene is TRBD1 (5 bases). Germline assignment: CDR1 MDHEN and CDR2 SYDVKM. The V and J ends lost 4 bases and 3 bases respectively, with 21 bases between them. CDR3 length: 17 residues. The CDR3, as DNA: TGTGCCAGCAGTTCCTACGGGACTCGAGTAGGGGACACTGAAGCTTTCTTT. Protein: CASSSYGTRVGDTEAFF.

The gene calls are TRBV30 and TRBJ2-3, with TRBD2 matching 11 bases. Germline CDR1 and CDR2: GTSNPN and SVGIG (reference sequence). V lost 3 bases and J lost 0; bases outside the gene matches: 8. The CDR3 has 17 amino acids. The CDR3 spells CAWRATRTSGSTDTQYF. The CDR3 nucleotides read TGTGCCTGGAGGGCCACACGGACTAGCGGGAGCACAGATACGCAGTATTTT.

The chain recombines TRBV5-4 with TRBJ2-2; 8 bases map to TRBD1. The CDR3 extends over 13 amino acids. Trimming removed 2 bases from V and 9 bases from J; junction bases left unmatched: 3. The germline CDR1 and CDR2 sequences are SGHNT and YYREEE (reference sequence). The CDR3 coding sequence is TGTGCCAGCAGCTTACGGGACAGGAGGGAGCTGTTTTTT. This translates into CASSLRDRRELFF.

This clone appeared once. This sequence joins TRBV10-3 and TRBJ1-3; weak D call: TRBD1 (5 bases). Germline lookup yields CDR1 ENHRY and CDR2 SYGVKD. This CDR3 has 14 residues. Trimming took off 8 bases at V and 0 bases at J, with 11 bases between the two ends. CDR3 sequence reads: CAISQESSGNTIYF. CDR3 DNA: TGTGCCATCTCACAGGAGAGCTCTGGAAACACCATATATTTT.

Turning to this clone: The sample carries other DNA sequences with the same CDR3. This rearrangement joins TRBV4-3 to TRBJ2-3; D gene ambiguous. V lost 0 bases, J lost 1 base, and 5 bases lay in between. Germline CDR1 LGHNA, CDR2 YSLEER. CDR3 length: 14 residues. The CDR3 DNA reads as TGCGCCAGCAGCCAAGATGTACGCACAGATACGCAGTATTTT. It is translated as CASSQDVRTDTQYF.

The gene calls are TRBV2 and TRBJ2-7; D remains unclear. In germline, CDR1 is SNHLY, CDR2 FYNNEI. Between the trimmed V and J ends, which lost 6 bases and 7 bases, there was a span of 13 bases. CDR3 length: 12 residues. The CDR3 spells CASSPHPWEQYF. For the CDR3, the DNA is TGTGCCAGCAGCCCACACCCTTGGGAGCAGTACTTC.